The 28 T cell receptor beta chains reported below all come from one sample, sequenced in a study of shared clonotypes between healthy human individuals (TCRdb year 2020). The library was produced with the immunoSEQ multiplex PCR assay. TCRdb's version of the immuneACCESS table is confined to in-frame rearrangements and falls short of the full clone set. An unresolved V gene accounts for under half of the shortfall where checked; the remainder is of unknown origin. This sample lists 1,400,000 or so clones; approximately 98.5% were detected once. Of the sample, roughly 0.36% falls within the top ten clones. Sequencing input: naive CD4+ T cells sorted from blood. In light of the paper, this sample's cell subset or site label describes: CD45RA+ positively selected. Receptor source: a man aged 25 to 40 in good health.

The chain recombines TRBV2 with TRBJ1-2; D unresolved. Germline-derived CDR1 and CDR2 are SNHLY and FYNNEI. The ends were cut back, 4 bases at V and 4 bases at J, with 19 bases in the middle. There are 16 residues in the CDR3. CDR3 bases: TGTGCCAGCAGTGGAACTAGGTCCCTGGTTGGCTATGGCTACACCTTC. Encoded protein: CASSGTRSLVGYGYTF.

This clone was seen only once. The V call is TRBV11-2, the J call TRBJ2-3, with 9 bases lining up with TRBD2. Germline loops: CDR1 SGHAT, CDR2 FQNNGV. This CDR3 has 18 amino acids. V lost 1 base and J lost 3; bases outside the gene matches: 11. As DNA, the CDR3 is TGTGCCAGCAGCTTAGGGCGAGGAGCGGGAGGAGGGACAGATACGCAGTATTTT. It translates to CASSLGRGAGGGTDTQYF.

The chain carries TRBV5-5 and TRBJ2-2; the D is unclear. The germline gives CDR1 SGHKS, CDR2 YYEKEE (reference sequence). The V end was cut by 2 bases, the J end by 1 base, with 9 bases between. CDR3 length: 15 amino acids. The CDR3 bases are TGTGCCAGCAGCTTAAGTGGTGTGAACACCGGGGAGCTGTTTTTT. As protein: CASSLSGVNTGELFF. The full variable domain, rest sourced from reference TRBV5-5 and TRBJ2-2, is DAGVTQSPTHLIKTRGQQVTLRCSPISGHKSVSWYQQVLGQGPQFIFQYYEKEERGRGNFPDRFSARQFPNYSSELNVNALLLGDSALYLCASSLSGVNTGELFFGEGSRLTVL.

The chain couples TRBV5-1 to TRBJ1-2, with unresolved D. V was trimmed by 0 bases and J by 3 bases, leaving 9 bases between them. From germline, CDR1 is SGHRS and CDR2 YFSETQ. CDR3 length: 14 residues. DNA for the CDR3: TGCGCCAGCAGCTTGGAACCGGGCTACTATGGCTACACCTTC. This gives the protein CASSLEPGYYGYTF.

The V call is TRBV27, the J call TRBJ2-1; 12 bases map to TRBD1. Germline V gene sequence: CDR1 MNHEY, CDR2 SMNVEV (reference sequence). After removal of 3 bases from V and 5 bases from J, the junction contained 5 bases not matched to a gene. The CDR3 has 16 residues. CDR3 in amino acids: CASSLLGQGANNEQFF. Written as DNA, the CDR3 is TGTGCCAGCAGTTTGTTGGGACAGGGGGCGAACAATGAGCAGTTCTTC.

The chain recombines TRBV9 with TRBJ2-1, with 7 bases that match TRBD2. Germline loops: CDR1 SGDLS, CDR2 YYNGEE. The length of the CDR3 is 15 residues. The V gene end was trimmed by 0 bases and the J gene end by 4 bases; junction bases not matched to a gene: 4. CDR3 DNA sequence: TGTGCCAGCAGCGTAGACCTAGCGGAGTACAATGAGCAGTTCTTC. Translated: CASSVDLAEYNEQFF.

V is TRBV14 and J is TRBJ2-5, with 11 positions matching TRBD2. Germline V lookup: CDR1 SGHDN, CDR2 FVKESK. The trim removed 1 base at V and 5 bases at J, leaving 18 bases unmatched. This CDR3 is built from 20 residues. CDR3 sequence reads: CASSQVSGLAAPGRGETQYF. CDR3 DNA: TGTGCCAGCAGCCAAGTTTCGGGACTAGCGGCCCCCGGCCGGGGGGAGACCCAGTACTTC.

This chain links TRBV13 with TRBJ1-3; D uncertain. The V end lost 6 bases, the J end lost 3 bases, and 6 bases lay between the germline ends. Germline assignment: CDR1 PRHDT and CDR2 FYEKMQ (reference sequence). The CDR3 spans 12 residues. Here the CDR3 DNA reads TGTGCCAGCAGTAAGGTTGGAAACACCATATATTTT. It is translated as CASSKVGNTIYF.

The rearrangement joins TRBV7-7 to TRBJ2-2; D perhaps matches TRBD2 (6 bases). The V and J ends lost 4 bases and 4 bases respectively, with 19 bases between them. Looked up from germline, CDR1 is SSHAT and CDR2 is FNYEAQ (reference sequence). The CDR3 has 17 amino acids. CDR3 sequence reads: CASSSRVVAAGTGELFF. The CDR3 coding sequence is TGTGCCAGCAGCTCGAGGGTTGTAGCGGCGGGCACCGGGGAGCTGTTTTTT.

The CDR3 region is CASSLGGPGVEAFF. For the CDR3, the DNA is TGCGCCAGCAGCTTGGGGGGCCCCGGCGTCGAAGCTTTCTTT. J is TRBJ1-1 and V is TRBV5-1; possible D gene TRBD1, 5 bases. The V end lost 0 bases, the J end lost 8 bases, and 14 bases lay between the germline ends. Germline CDR1 and CDR2: SGHRS and YFSETQ. The CDR3 runs to 14 residues.

V is TRBV6-5 and J is TRBJ2-7; D is undetermined. CDR3 length equals 15 residues. Germline CDR1 MNHEY, CDR2 SVGAGI. Trimming stripped 0 bases from V and 3 bases from J, with 12 bases between. The CDR3 sequence is CASSYSLKWSYEQYF. The DNA of the CDR3 is TGTGCCAGCAGTTACTCGCTGAAATGGAGCTACGAGCAGTACTTC.

V usage is TRBV18 and J usage is TRBJ1-5, with D perhaps TRBD1 (6 bases). CDR1 KGHSH and CDR2 LQKENI come from the germline V gene. The V gene lost 3 bases and the J gene lost 2 bases, with 17 bases spanning the gap. The CDR3 loop spans 17 amino acids. The CDR3 region is CASSPYREGKGNQPQHF. The DNA of the CDR3 is TGTGCCAGCTCACCGTACAGGGAGGGAAAAGGCAATCAGCCCCAGCATTTT. Combining the CDR3 with reference TRBV18 and TRBJ1-5 gives the whole variable domain NAGVMQNPRHLVRRRGQEARLRCSPMKGHSHVYWYRQLPEEGLKFMVYLQKENIIDESGMPKERFSAEFPKEGPSILRIQQVVRGDSAAYFCASSPYREGKGNQPQHFGDGTRLSIL.

This chain uses TRBV6-1 with TRBJ1-5; no clear D. The CDR3 runs 15 residues. CDR1 and CDR2 (germline): MNHNS, SASEGT. V was clipped by 7 bases and J by 4 bases, with 17 bases between them. CDR3 amino acids: CASTQGQQKNQPQHF. The CDR3 nucleotides are TGTGCCAGCACTCAAGGGCAGCAGAAGAATCAGCCCCAGCATTTT.

This chain connects TRBV5-1 to TRBJ2-7; tentatively, D is TRBD2 (6 bases). The CDR3 loop spans 15 amino acids. The ends were cut back, 0 bases at V and 0 bases at J, with 10 bases in the middle. Germline V lookup: CDR1 SGHRS, CDR2 YFSETQ. The CDR3 reads CASSLVSGVSYEQYF. DNA of the CDR3: TGCGCCAGCAGCTTGGTGTCGGGAGTCTCCTACGAGCAGTACTTC.

The chain has TRBV20-1 and TRBJ2-7; D unclear. The CDR3 sequence is 11 residues long. Looked up from germline, CDR1 is DFQATT and CDR2 is SNEGSKA (reference sequence). The V and J ends lost 5 bases and 2 bases respectively, with 7 bases between them. For the CDR3, the DNA is TGCAGTGCTGGTGGGACCTACGAGCAGTACTTC. Encoded protein: CSAGGTYEQYF.

The chain joins TRBV7-6 to TRBJ1-5, with D unresolved. Germline V lookup: CDR1 SGHVS, CDR2 FNYEAQ. V gave up 2 bases and J gave up 6 bases, with 8 bases separating them. The CDR3 runs to 13 residues. The CDR3, as DNA: TGTGCCAGCAGCTTATTTTCCGGTCAGCCCCAGCATTTT. Its translation: CASSLFSGQPQHF.

The rearrangement joins TRBV19 to TRBJ2-7, with TRBD2 matching over 10 bases. The CDR3 sequence is 13 residues long. J gave up 2 bases and V 6 bases, and 1 base lay outside the gene matches. Germline V gives CDR1 LNHDA, CDR2 SQIVND (reference sequence). In DNA, the CDR3 is TGTGCCAGTAGACTAGCGGGGACCTACGAGCAGTACTTC. Translated: CASRLAGTYEQYF.

The chain joins TRBV19 to TRBJ2-7, with 9 bases fitting TRBD1. Trimming removed 5 bases from V and 5 bases from J; junction bases left unmatched: 13. Germline lookup yields CDR1 LNHDA and CDR2 SQIVND (reference sequence). CDR3 length: 16 amino acids. CDR3 sequence (DNA): TGTGCCAGTAGTTTAGGGCCCGGACAGGGGATCGACGAGCAGTACTTC. Encoded protein: CASSLGPGQGIDEQYF.

This chain joins TRBV5-1 and TRBJ2-1; 7 bases match TRBD1. This CDR3 is built from 16 residues. Germline V gives CDR1 SGHRS, CDR2 YFSETQ. V shed 4 bases, J shed 6 bases, and the junction held 13 bases outside the gene matches. The CDR3 loop is CASSQEADRVGNEQFF. CDR3 nucleotide sequence: TGCGCCAGCAGCCAGGAGGCCGACAGGGTGGGCAATGAGCAGTTCTTC.

The chain recombines TRBV6-1 with TRBJ2-1, with 11 bases that match TRBD2. The germline gives CDR1 MNHNS, CDR2 SASEGT. The CDR3 extends over 14 amino acids. With 5 bases clipped from V and 7 bases from J, the junction kept 4 bases outside the gene matches. CDR3 in amino acids: CASSLSGRGNEQFF. CDR3 nucleotide sequence: TGTGCCAGCAGTCTTAGCGGGAGGGGGAATGAGCAGTTCTTC.

The rearrangement joins TRBV28 to TRBJ1-4; 12 nucleotides agree with TRBD1. From germline, CDR1 is MDHEN and CDR2 SYDVKM. The CDR3 consists of 15 residues. Trimming cost V 5 bases and J 7 bases; bases outside gene matches: 5. The CDR3 spells CASSLRDRGREKLFF. Written as DNA, the CDR3 is TGTGCCAGCAGTCTCAGGGACAGGGGGCGTGAAAAACTGTTTTTT.

V gene TRBV10-3 combines with J gene TRBJ1-5; 8 positions agree with TRBD1. V dropped 6 bases and J dropped 11; count of bases not matched to a gene: 12. The CDR3 is 14 residues long. Germline-derived CDR1 and CDR2 are ENHRY and SYGVKD. CDR3 coding DNA: TGTGCCATCAGCTCGACAGGGGCTGGAAAAGCCCAGCATTTT. Residues: CAISSTGAGKAQHF.

To note about this clone: The identical CDR3 is also encoded by other nucleotide sequences in the sample. The gene calls are TRBV5-4 and TRBJ1-2; D remains ambiguous. Germline loops: CDR1 SGHNT, CDR2 YYREEE (reference sequence). The CDR3 has 12 residues. V lost 0 bases, J lost 4 bases, and 4 bases lay in between. The CDR3 reads CASSLDAYGYTF. The CDR3 DNA reads as TGTGCCAGCAGCTTGGACGCCTATGGCTACACCTTC. The full variable domain, with the rest looked up from reference TRBV5-4 and TRBJ1-2, is ETGVTQSPTHLIKTRGQQVTLRCSSQSGHNTVSWYQQALGQGPQFIFQYYREEENGRGNFPPRFSGLQFPNYSSELNVNALELDDSALYLCASSLDAYGYTFGSGTRLTVV.

This clone came up once. This rearrangement joins TRBV5-4 to TRBJ2-7, with 9 positions matching TRBD2. Germline V CDR1 and CDR2: SGHNT, YYREEE (reference sequence). This CDR3 is built from 14 residues. V trimming: 4 bases; J trimming: 7 bases; junction bases outside the gene matches: 9. The CDR3 DNA is TGTGCCAGCAGCCTGGGGGCTAGCGGGGAAGAGCAGTACTTC. Its translation is CASSLGASGEEQYF.

The chain carries TRBV2 and TRBJ2-3; D gene unclear. CDR3 length: 16 amino acids. Germline V lookup: CDR1 SNHLY, CDR2 FYNNEI. With 2 bases removed from V and 1 base from J, the gap between germline ends came to 13 bases. In nucleotides, the CDR3 is TGTGCCAGCAGTGAAATTCTCGGGTTTGGCACAGATACGCAGTATTTT. Its translation is CASSEILGFGTDTQYF.

In the case of this clone: The same CDR3 can be traced to other DNA sequences in this sample. The V call is TRBV19, the J call TRBJ2-5; no clear D gene. Germline CDR1 reads LNHDA; CDR2 reads SQIVND (reference sequence). The V end was cut by 3 bases, the J end by 1 base, with 9 bases between. There are 14 residues in the CDR3. CDR3 loop: CASSIGGAQETQYF. The CDR3 DNA sequence: TGTGCCAGTAGTATCGGCGGAGCCCAAGAGACCCAGTACTTC. Together with reference TRBV19 and TRBJ2-5, the CDR3 gives the full variable domain: DGGITQSPKYLFRKEGQNVTLSCEQNLNHDAMYWYRQDPGQGLRLIYYSQIVNDFQKGDIAEGYSVSREKKESFPLTVTSAQKNPTAFYLCASSIGGAQETQYFGPGTRLLVL.

The chain uses TRBV6-5 and TRBJ1-4; D unclear. CDR1 and CDR2 (germline): MNHEY, SVGAGI. The CDR3 is made up of 14 amino acids. The V and J ends lost 5 bases and 5 bases respectively, with 12 bases between them. In nucleotides, the CDR3 is TGTGCCAGCAGTGTCCAGTTGGGGAATGAAAAACTGTTTTTT. It encodes CASSVQLGNEKLFF.

The rearrangement links TRBV7-3 to TRBJ2-6; a possible D gene is TRBD1 (6 bases). The CDR3 is made up of 18 amino acids. V lost 3 bases, J lost 0 bases, and 15 bases lay in between. The germline CDR1 and CDR2 sequences are SGHTA and FQGTGA. The CDR3 DNA reads as TGTGCCAGCAGCTTCCGGGACAAAAGAGGCTCTGGGGCCAACGTCCTGACTTTC. Translating gives CASSFRDKRGSGANVLTF.